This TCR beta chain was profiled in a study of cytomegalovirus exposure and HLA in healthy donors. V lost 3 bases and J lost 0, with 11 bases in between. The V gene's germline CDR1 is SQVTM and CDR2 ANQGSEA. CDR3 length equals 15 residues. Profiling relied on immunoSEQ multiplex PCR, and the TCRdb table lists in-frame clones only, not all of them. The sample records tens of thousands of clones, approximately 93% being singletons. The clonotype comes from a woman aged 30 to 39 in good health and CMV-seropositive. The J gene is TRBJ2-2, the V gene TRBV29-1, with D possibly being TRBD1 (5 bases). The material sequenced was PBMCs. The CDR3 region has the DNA TGCAGCGTTGAGGTTCGACAGACGAACACCGGGGAGCTGTTTTTT. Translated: CSVEVRQTNTGELFF.